This TCR beta chain emerged from a study of blood T cell repertoires in COVID-19 (dated by TCRdb to about 2020). Concerning the study at large: Collaborator samples came from the United States, Italy and Spain and covered acute and convalescent phases of COVID-19. The material from the prospective study consisted of cDNA or gDNA derived from T cells, B-cell-depleted T cells, or PBMCs. The dataset comprised deeply sampled blood TCRbeta repertoires from subjects exposed to, actively infected with, or recovered from COVID-19. The repertoires were released in a freely available public database intended as a resource for research on the immune response to SARS-CoV-2. The samples were drawn from the first 160 participants of the ongoing ImmuneRACE study and from under 1,500 subjects provided by 6 global collaborators. The sample metadata nearly always contained a de-identified subject ID, COVID-19 status, age in years and sex. Where available, HLA class I and class II types were obtained from metadata supplied by the sample provider rather than from assay-based typing.

One collaborating source in Seattle enrolled patients during active infection and followed them longitudinally through the course of disease. Collaborating institutions collected whole blood in K2EDTA tubes following their own protocols. Collaborator samples were shipped for TCRbeta analysis as frozen whole blood, isolated PBMCs, or DNA extracted from either sample type. Findings and caveats that apply to the study as a whole: The quantity of clinical and demographic metadata differed by source and by participant and was supplied without curation.

Remarks on this clone: Its antigen remains undetermined. No per-base quality is available; no much larger clone lies one base away.

TCRbeta CDR3 regions were amplified from genomic DNA using the immunoSEQ Assay, a bias-controlled multiplex PCR. Regarding the original processing steps: The number of nucleated cells in each sample was estimated from the amplification of reference gene primers within the assay. Sequence reads were collapsed and filtered to measure the absolute abundance of every unique TCRbeta CDR3 rearrangement. For each sample, productive Simpson clonality was calculated as the square root of Simpson's diversity index over productive rearrangements. TCRdb retrieved this table from immuneACCESS and kept in-frame rearrangements only. Not all clones are present; in checked studies, unresolved V genes account for under half, and no reason is known for the remainder. V, J and clone size are taken as reported in that table, and D and trimming were inferred from the DNA itself. The sample table contains about 80,000 clones; only one count was recorded for 60% to 80% of them. The top ten hold just over 35% of the sample.

V loses 0 bases, J loses 4 bases, and the germline ends lie 9 bases apart. CDR1 SGDLS and CDR2 YYNGEE are derived from the germline V gene. CDR3 length: 14 amino acids, cysteine to phenylalanine. Only the CDR3 portion is preserved as DNA: 42 bases, with reading frame beginning at the first base. The rearrangement combines TRBV9 with TRBJ2-3; the best D guess is TRBD1, with 6 bases matching. The clonotype was recovered from a man aged 60 to 75 with COVID-19, enrolled during active disease. Sequenced material: peripheral blood. The CDR3 loop reads CASSVEQGADTQYF. At the DNA level, the sequence is TGTGCCAGCAGCGTAGAACAGGGTGCAGATACGCAGTATTTT.